These 23 T cell receptor beta chains were all obtained from the same sample, sequenced in a study of blood T cells in healthy people across ages. A J-beta primer mix and a sample-barcoded 5' primer were used in a second PCR of about 6 to 12 cycles. TCRdb called the 5' RACE reads again in MiXCR, with one record for every CDR3 protein. The repertoire has roughly 1,000,000 distinct CDR3 sequences, under 30% of them found once; the top ten carry around 0.75%. The sample was also reused in another study, on T cells of mothers and their children.

The sample taken for sequencing was blood. These receptors all stem from a girl aged 2 to 9 in good health.

This clonotype was found a few times. This rearrangement joins TRBV4-1 to TRBJ2-4, with 7 positions matching TRBD2. This CDR3 has 15 residues. Germline CDR1 is MGHRA and CDR2 is YSYEKL. J gave up 8 bases and V 3 bases, and 10 bases lay outside the gene matches. This CDR3 is CASSQMFIRGDIQYF. CDR3 sequence (DNA): TGCGCCAGCAGCCAGATGTTTATCCGGGGGGACATTCAGTACTTC.

This clonotype showed up many times. This chain connects TRBV28 to TRBJ2-5, with TRBD1 identical over 9 bases. The germline CDR1 and CDR2 sequences are MDHEN and SYDVKM. Trimming took 5 bases from V and 6 from J; bases not matched to a gene: 4. The CDR3 length is 13 residues. This chain's CDR3 is CASSPGTGKTQYF. The CDR3, as DNA: TGTGCCAGCAGTCCGGGGACAGGGAAGACCCAGTACTTC.

V gene TRBV28 combines with J gene TRBJ2-1, with D uncertain. V lost 4 bases and J lost 7, with 8 bases in between. Germline CDR1 MDHEN, CDR2 SYDVKM. The CDR3 is made up of 12 amino acids. The CDR3 region is CASSSTDNEQFF. As DNA, the CDR3 is TGTGCCAGCAGTTCTACTGATAATGAGCAGTTCTTC.

The V and J genes are TRBV28 and TRBJ2-5, with unresolved D. Germline V gene sequence: CDR1 MDHEN, CDR2 SYDVKM. This CDR3 has 16 amino acids. Between the trimmed V and J ends, which lost 7 bases and 0 bases, there was a span of 18 bases. The CDR3 reads CASTSERIMYQETQYF. The CDR3, as DNA: TGTGCCAGCACCTCCGAAAGGATCATGTACCAAGAGACCCAGTACTTC. Full variable domain (missing parts from reference TRBV28 and TRBJ2-5): DVKVTQSSRYLVKRTGEKVFLECVQDMDHENMFWYRQDPGLGLRLIYFSYDVKMKEKGDIPEGYSVSREKKERFSLILESASTNQTSMYLCASTSERIMYQETQYFGPGTRLLVL.

The chain uses TRBV9 and TRBJ1-1, with D uncertain. Per germline, CDR1 SGDLS and CDR2 YYNGEE. Trimming took 4 bases from V and 6 from J, leaving 22 bases between them. The CDR3 totals 16 residues. This chain's CDR3 is CASSPLLAGRVPEAFF. CDR3 coding DNA: TGTGCCAGCAGCCCCCTTCTTGCTGGGAGAGTTCCTGAAGCTTTCTTT. The entire variable domain, with the rest obtained from reference TRBV9 and TRBJ1-1, is as follows: DSGVTQTPKHLITATGQRVTLRCSPRSGDLSVYWYQQSLDQGLQFLIQYYNGEERAKGNILERFSAQQFPDLHSELNLSSLELGDSALYFCASSPLLAGRVPEAFFGQGTRLTVV.

The chain couples TRBV14 to TRBJ2-2, with D perhaps TRBD1 (5 bases). From germline, CDR1 is SGHDN and CDR2 FVKESK. This CDR3 has 12 amino acids. The germline V and J ends were trimmed by 4 bases and 15 bases, with 15 bases remaining between them. CDR3 DNA: TGTGCCAGCAGCCGGCAGGGTGGGAAGGTGTTTTTT. Protein product: CASSRQGGKVFF.

V usage is TRBV2 and J usage is TRBJ2-5, with TRBD2 identical over 9 bases. The end of the DNA aligns better with TRBJ2-1, so the J call may be wrong. This CDR3 spans 13 amino acids. Germline loops: CDR1 SNHLY, CDR2 FYNNEI. The CDR3 DNA reads as TGTGCCATTCTTAGCGGGAGCCCGGGTGAGCAGTTCTTC. This gives the protein CAILSGSPGEQFF.

The chain joins TRBV2 to TRBJ1-2; possibly TRBD1 for D (5 bases). Germline V gene lookup returns CDR1 SNHLY and CDR2 FYNNEI. Deletions cut 4 bases from V and 8 bases from J, with 29 bases between. The CDR3 contains 18 residues. CDR3 residues: CASSAGIGHPGPYGGYTF. For the CDR3, the DNA is TGTGCCAGCAGTGCGGGGATCGGGCATCCAGGGCCCTATGGGGGCTACACCTTC.

This clonotype was recorded a few times. A junction end diverges from the germline sequence, so it may reflect a read error. The chain combines TRBV6-5 with TRBJ2-1; D not certain. Germline V gene lookup returns CDR1 MNHEY and CDR2 SVGAGI. The CDR3 is made up of 17 amino acids. The CDR3 coding sequence is TGTGCCGGCAGTTACTCGAGTATAGGACCATCCTACAATGAGCAGTTCTTC. Encoded protein: CAGSYSSIGPSYNEQFF.

This clonotype was detected only once. CDR3 loop: CSVEAGERYEQYF. The CDR3 bases are TGCAGCGTTGAAGCGGGAGAAAGGTACGAGCAGTACTTC. The V call is TRBV29-1, the J call TRBJ2-5, with D possibly being TRBD2 (6 bases). TRBJ2-7 matches the DNA end more closely, so the J call is doubtful. CDR1 and CDR2 from the germline V gene are SQVTM and ANQGSEA. CDR3 size: 13 residues.

A few counts support this clonotype. The rearrangement links TRBV15 to TRBJ2-3; 11 nucleotides align to TRBD2. This CDR3 is built from 16 residues. CDR1 is LNHNV and CDR2 is YYDKDF in the germline V gene (reference sequence). Germline trimming cut 5 bases from V and 6 bases from J; bases unmatched to any gene: 10. CDR3 region: CATSRPGLAAPDTQYF. Here the CDR3 DNA reads TGTGCCACCAGCCGACCGGGACTAGCGGCCCCGGATACGCAGTATTTT.

The chain links TRBV11-3 to TRBJ2-1; TRBD1 is a possible D gene (6 bases). TRBJ2-5 explains the end of the DNA better; the J call may be wrong. From germline, CDR1 is SGHNT and CDR2 YENEEA. This CDR3 comprises 13 residues. The CDR3 DNA follows: TGTGCCGCCCGTGAGGGGGAGTACGAGACCCAGTACTTC. Protein product: CAAREGEYETQYF.

The rearrangement links TRBV20-1 to TRBJ2-1; TRBD2 matches at 10 bases. From germline, CDR1 is DFQATT and CDR2 SNEGSKA (reference sequence). With 1 base clipped from V and 4 bases from J, the junction kept 7 bases outside the gene matches. The CDR3 covers 16 residues. The CDR3 here is CSARGLAGGDYNEQFF. Written as DNA, the CDR3 is TGCAGTGCTAGAGGGTTAGCGGGGGGCGATTACAATGAGCAGTTCTTC.

The chain is built from TRBV29-1 and TRBJ2-5; 8 positions agree with TRBD2. The germline gives CDR1 SQVTM, CDR2 ANQGSEA. V dropped 6 bases and J dropped 10; count of bases not matched to a gene: 1. CDR3 size: 9 residues. The CDR3 sequence is CSVGGDQYF. The CDR3 DNA sequence: TGCAGCGTCGGGGGGGACCAGTACTTC.

This clonotype was counted between two and nine times. The chain carries TRBV6-5 and TRBJ2-2; D not resolved. V was clipped by 6 bases and J by 2 bases, with 7 bases between them. CDR1 is MNHEY and CDR2 is SVGAGI in the germline V gene. The CDR3 length is 13 residues. DNA of the CDR3: TGTGCCAGCAGGAGAATTAACACCGGGGAGCTGTTTTTT. It translates to CASRRINTGELFF.

Regarding this clonotype: One junction end does not reproduce the germline sequence, and a read error may be involved. The V call is TRBV5-1, the J call TRBJ2-7; the D is unclear. Germline V gene lookup returns CDR1 SGHRS and CDR2 YFSETQ. This CDR3 has 12 amino acids. The CDR3 DNA reads as TGCGTCAGCAGCCAGGAAGCCTACGAGCAGTACTTC. As protein: CVSSQEAYEQYF. Using reference TRBV5-1 and TRBJ2-7 for the parts outside the CDR3, the full variable domain is KAGVTQTPRYLIKTRGQQVTLSCSPISGHRSVSWYQQTPGQGLQFLFEYFSETQRNKGNFPGRFSGRQFSNSRSEMNVSTLELGDSALYLCVSSQEAYEQYFGPGTRLTVT.

CDR3 loop: CSARRSGNEQFF. The CDR3 DNA follows: TGCAGTGCTAGAAGGAGCGGGAACGAGCAGTTCTTC. The rearrangement uses TRBV20-1 and TRBJ2-1; 7 bases are a match to TRBD2. The CDR3 consists of 12 residues. Germline lookup yields CDR1 DFQATT and CDR2 SNEGSKA (reference sequence). J lost 10 bases, V lost 2 bases, and 5 bases had no gene match.

The gene calls are TRBV5-1 and TRBJ1-1; a possible D gene is TRBD1 (6 bases). The CDR3 has 15 amino acids. Germline V gene sequence: CDR1 SGHRS, CDR2 YFSETQ. Trimming removed 4 bases at V and 4 bases at J, with 17 bases between. CDR3 sequence reads: CASSPPRGGGTEAFF. CDR3 DNA: TGCGCCAGCAGCCCCCCCCGCGGGGGCGGCACTGAAGCTTTCTTT.

This clonotype has more than one count but fewer than ten. The chain combines TRBV20-1 with TRBJ2-5; 7 nucleotides match TRBD1. The end of the DNA aligns better with TRBJ2-1, so the J call may be wrong. Germline CDR1 reads DFQATT; CDR2 reads SNEGSKA (reference sequence). The CDR3 has 14 residues. For the CDR3, the DNA is TGCAGTGCTAGCGCGCCAAACAGGGGTTATGAGCAGTTCTTC. Residues: CSASAPNRGYEQFF.

The table lists this clonotype with a few counts. V usage is TRBV5-4 and J usage is TRBJ2-6; D is possibly TRBD1 (6 bases). CDR3 length equals 16 residues. The V end lost 0 bases, the J end lost 4 bases, and 11 bases lay between the germline ends. Germline V gene data show CDR1 as SGHNT and CDR2 as YYREEE (reference sequence). DNA for the CDR3: TGTGCCAGCAGCTTGGCGCCAGGGGCCGGGGCCAACGTCCTGACTTTC. Protein sequence: CASSLAPGAGANVLTF. Full variable domain (outside the CDR3, taken from reference TRBV5-4 and TRBJ2-6): ETGVTQSPTHLIKTRGQQVTLRCSSQSGHNTVSWYQQALGQGPQFIFQYYREEENGRGNFPPRFSGLQFPNYSSELNVNALELDDSALYLCASSLAPGAGANVLTFGAGSRLTVL.

Only a few counts were recorded for this clonotype. The chain links TRBV7-9 to TRBJ1-6, with D uncertain. The CDR3 loop spans 14 amino acids. From germline, CDR1 is SEHNR and CDR2 FQNEAQ (reference sequence). Between the trimmed V and J ends, which lost 5 bases and 8 bases, there was a span of 13 bases. CDR3 DNA: TGTGCCAGCAGCCTCCGCGGCGGGGATTCACCCCTCCACTTT. This codes for CASSLRGGDSPLHF.

The rearrangement uses TRBV20-1 and TRBJ2-7; perhaps TRBD1 as D (5 bases). This CDR3 spans 12 amino acids. V lost 1 base to trimming and J lost 5 bases, with 9 bases between them. Germline loops: CDR1 DFQATT, CDR2 SNEGSKA (reference sequence). DNA for the CDR3: TGCAGTGCTAGAGCAGACAGTGACGAGCAGTACTTC. Translated, it gives CSARADSDEQYF.

Only a few counts were recorded for this clonotype. The chain combines TRBV15 with TRBJ1-4, with 7 positions matching TRBD1. This CDR3 comprises 12 residues. The V gene end was trimmed by 5 bases and the J gene end by 8 bases; junction bases not matched to a gene: 2. Looked up from germline, CDR1 is LNHNV and CDR2 is YYDKDF (reference sequence). CDR3 residues: CATSRDSEKLFF. CDR3 DNA sequence: TGTGCCACCAGCCGGGACAGCGAAAAACTGTTTTTT.